Listed here are 15 T cell receptor beta chains from one sample, sequenced in a study of T cell responses to AZD1222 COVID-19 vaccine. Measured with immunoSEQ multiplex PCR; TCRdb has only the in-frame clones, and not every one. The repertoire holds 150,000 to 200,000 clones, with around 92% as singletons. The sample consisted of peripheral blood, taken on day 0 of AZD1222 vaccination. The source is an adult in good health.

The CDR3 DNA reads TGTGCCACCAGTGACTTACCTACCGGGACAGGGTACACCGGGGAGCTGTTTTTT. Protein: CATSDLPTGTGYTGELFF. The chain has TRBV24-1 and TRBJ2-2, with 9 bases matching TRBD1. Germline trimming cut 4 bases from V and 3 bases from J; bases unmatched to any gene: 11. Germline V lookup: CDR1 KGHDR, CDR2 SFDVKD. The CDR3 length is 18 residues.

The chain has TRBV28 and TRBJ2-7; 14 positions match TRBD2. CDR1 and CDR2 (germline): MDHEN, SYDVKM. After removal of 3 bases from V and 0 bases from J, the junction contained 10 bases not matched to a gene. CDR3 length equals 19 residues. CDR3: CASSFRMRTSGRNSYEQYF. CDR3 bases: TGTGCCAGCAGTTTTCGGATGAGGACTAGCGGGAGGAACTCCTACGAGCAGTACTTC.

The chain uses TRBV5-1 and TRBJ2-7; a possible D gene is TRBD1 (5 bases). Trimming stripped 0 bases from V and 2 bases from J, with 9 bases between. CDR3 length: 14 amino acids. Germline CDR1 is SGHRS and CDR2 is YFSETQ. CDR3 bases: TGCGCCAGCAGCTTGGCAGGGTACCCCTACGAGCAGTACTTC. Its translation: CASSLAGYPYEQYF.

The V and J genes are TRBV20-1 and TRBJ1-2; a possible D gene is TRBD1 (5 bases). The germline gives CDR1 DFQATT, CDR2 SNEGSKA (reference sequence). V shed 3 bases and J shed 3 bases, with 11 bases lying between them. The CDR3 is 13 residues long. The CDR3 sequence is CSASDSKDYGYTF. The CDR3 region has the DNA TGCAGTGCTAGTGACAGTAAAGACTATGGCTACACCTTC.

This clone occurred once. This chain uses TRBV12-5 with TRBJ2-1; 12 bases fit TRBD2. Trimming at V came to 6 bases and at J to 4 bases, leaving 7 bases not matched to a gene. Germline V lookup: CDR1 LGHNT, CDR2 FRNRAP. The CDR3 is 16 amino acids. Written as DNA, the CDR3 is TGTGCTAGTGGCATGTTTACTAGCGGGAGGTACAATGAGCAGTTCTTC. Translation gives CASGMFTSGRYNEQFF.

The J gene is TRBJ2-2, the V gene TRBV28; TRBD2 aligns across 12 bases. The CDR3 contains 17 residues. Germline trimming cut 8 bases from V and 0 bases from J; bases unmatched to any gene: 7. CDR1 and CDR2 (germline): MDHEN, SYDVKM. The CDR3 loop reads CASGLAGSFANTGELFF. The CDR3 coding sequence is TGTGCCAGCGGACTAGCGGGATCTTTCGCGAACACCGGGGAGCTGTTTTTT.

The chain combines TRBV20-1 with TRBJ2-5; possibly TRBD2 for D (5 bases). Trimming shortened V by 3 bases and J by 4 bases, and 9 bases separated the two germline ends. This CDR3 region has 12 residues. Germline loops: CDR1 DFQATT, CDR2 SNEGSKA (reference sequence). The CDR3 spells CSASFLAETQYF. In nucleotides, the CDR3 is TGCAGTGCTAGTTTCCTAGCAGAGACCCAGTACTTC.

This sequence joins TRBV3-1 (or the pseudogene TRBV3-2) and TRBJ2-5; 8 nucleotides agree with TRBD2. Germline V CDR1 and CDR2: LGHDT, YNNKEL (reference sequence). After removal of 2 bases from V and 2 bases from J, the junction contained 7 bases not matched to a gene. This CDR3 has 16 amino acids. The CDR3: CASSQTRGLVQETQYF. The CDR3, as DNA: TGTGCCAGCAGCCAAACTAGGGGACTAGTACAAGAGACCCAGTACTTC.

V usage is TRBV6-2 or TRBV6-3 and J usage is TRBJ2-7; D unresolved. Trimming took off 0 bases at V and 9 bases at J, with 12 bases between the two ends. Germline CDR1 MNHEY, CDR2 SVGEGT. The CDR3 consists of 13 residues. Here the CDR3 DNA reads TGTGCCAGCAGTTACTCCCCTAAATCAGGGCAGTACTTC. Translated: CASSYSPKSGQYF.

The chain carries TRBV5-4 and TRBJ2-1, with 13 bases that match TRBD2. Germline assignment: CDR1 SGHNT and CDR2 YYREEE (reference sequence). CDR3 length: 15 residues. The J segment lost 8 bases and the V segment lost 3 bases, leaving 5 bases of the junction unmatched. The CDR3 region is CASSYTSGGAHEQFF. The CDR3 DNA reads TGTGCCAGCAGCTATACTAGCGGGGGGGCCCATGAGCAGTTCTTC. Full variable domain (remainder filled in from reference TRBV5-4 and TRBJ2-1): ETGVTQSPTHLIKTRGQQVTLRCSSQSGHNTVSWYQQALGQGPQFIFQYYREEENGRGNFPPRFSGLQFPNYSSELNVNALELDDSALYLCASSYTSGGAHEQFFGPGTRLTVL.

J is TRBJ1-1 and V is TRBV7-9, with D unclear. From germline, CDR1 is SEHNR and CDR2 FQNEAQ (reference sequence). The V gene lost 6 bases and the J gene lost 1 base, with 12 bases spanning the gap. The CDR3 has 14 amino acids. CDR3 amino acids: CASRATEGNTEAFF. The DNA for the CDR3 is TGTGCCAGCAGGGCCACGGAGGGGAACACTGAAGCTTTCTTT. Looking up the rest from reference TRBV7-9 and TRBJ1-1 gives the full variable domain: DTGVSQNPRHKITKRGQNVTFRCDPISEHNRLYWYRQTLGQGPEFLTYFQNEAQLEKSRLLSDRFSAERPKGSFSTLEIQRTEQGDSAMYLCASRATEGNTEAFFGQGTRLTVV.

The chain carries TRBV28 and TRBJ2-7; D might be TRBD2 (6 bases). The germline CDR1 and CDR2 sequences are MDHEN and SYDVKM. Trimming removed 4 bases at V and 0 bases at J, with 13 bases between. The CDR3 length is 15 residues. CDR3 nucleotide sequence: TGTGCCAGCAGTTCTCCGGCGGGAAACTCCTACGAGCAGTACTTC. Its translation is CASSSPAGNSYEQYF.

The rearrangement links TRBV27 to TRBJ2-7; D gene unclear. V lost 0 bases and J lost 3, with 12 bases in between. This CDR3 is built from 15 residues. CDR1 is MNHEY and CDR2 is SMNVEV in the germline V gene (reference sequence). The CDR3 is CASSLSTALVYEQYF. The CDR3 DNA reads as TGTGCCAGCAGTTTATCGACTGCTCTTGTCTACGAGCAGTACTTC.

The rearrangement links TRBV5-4 to TRBJ2-7, with TRBD2 identical over 10 bases. Germline trimming cut 0 bases from V and 3 bases from J; bases unmatched to any gene: 3. The CDR3 is 15 amino acids. In germline, CDR1 is SGHNT, CDR2 YYREEE (reference sequence). The CDR3 loop is CASSLALAGRYEQYF. The CDR3 DNA sequence: TGTGCCAGCAGCTTGGCACTAGCGGGGCGCTACGAGCAGTACTTC. The variable domain in full, completed from reference TRBV5-4 and TRBJ2-7, reads ETGVTQSPTHLIKTRGQQVTLRCSSQSGHNTVSWYQQALGQGPQFIFQYYREEENGRGNFPPRFSGLQFPNYSSELNVNALELDDSALYLCASSLALAGRYEQYFGPGTRLTVT.

The V gene is TRBV6-1, the J gene TRBJ1-2; D is ambiguous. V lost 2 bases, J lost 13 bases, and 14 bases lay in between. The germline gives CDR1 MNHNS, CDR2 SASEGT. CDR3 length: 12 residues. CDR3 protein: CASSESRLWGTF. The CDR3 nucleotides read TGTGCCAGCAGTGAATCCCGTTTGTGGGGCACCTTC.